The present TCR beta chain was sequenced within a study of OX40 agonist ivuxolimab in advanced cancers. Notes on the study in general: Fewer expanded clones were found on average in CD4+ than in CD8+ T cells. Individuals who were partial responders at 0.1-3.0 mg/kg had clonal expansion that ranked among the lowest. Clones of CD4+ and CD8+ blood T cells grew by week 6 at doses of 0.1 to 3.0 mg/kg.

Assay used: immunoSEQ multiplex PCR; TCRdb lists only in-frame clones, some missing. The sample contains 85,000 to 100,000 clones, more than 70% of which appear only once. On this clone: The antigen remains unidentified.

The V segment lost 9 bases and the J segment 0 bases; nucleotides outside the gene matches: 2. This CDR3 contains 15 residues. Germline CDR1 reads SGHRS; CDR2 reads YFSETQ. The sequencing here drew on CD4+ or CD8+ T cells sorted from blood, taken in a trial of the OX40 agonist ivuxolimab. V usage is TRBV5-1 and J usage is TRBJ2-6; TRBD1 aligns across 11 bases. This receptor was obtained from an adult with an advanced solid tumor such as melanoma, head and neck, liver or kidney cancer. In DNA, the CDR3 is TGCGCCACCGGGACAGGGGGCTCTGGGGCCAACGTCCTGACTTTC. This codes for CATGTGGSGANVLTF.